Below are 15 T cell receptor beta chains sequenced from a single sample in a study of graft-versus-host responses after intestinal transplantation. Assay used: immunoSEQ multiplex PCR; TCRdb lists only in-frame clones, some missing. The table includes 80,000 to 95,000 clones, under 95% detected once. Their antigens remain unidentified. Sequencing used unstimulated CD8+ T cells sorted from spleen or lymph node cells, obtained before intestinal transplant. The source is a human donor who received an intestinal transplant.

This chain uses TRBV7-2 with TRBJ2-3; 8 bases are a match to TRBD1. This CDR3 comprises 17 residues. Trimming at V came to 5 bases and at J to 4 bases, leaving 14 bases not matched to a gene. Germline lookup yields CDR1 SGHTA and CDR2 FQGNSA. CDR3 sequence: CASSPSRTGSQADTQYF. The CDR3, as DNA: TGTGCCAGCAGCCCGTCCCGGACAGGGTCTCAGGCAGATACGCAGTATTTT.

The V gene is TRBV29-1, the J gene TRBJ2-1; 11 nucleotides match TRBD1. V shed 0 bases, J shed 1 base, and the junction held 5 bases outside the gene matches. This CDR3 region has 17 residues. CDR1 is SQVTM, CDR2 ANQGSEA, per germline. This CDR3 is CSVEDLGQGASYNEQFF. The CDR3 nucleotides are TGCAGCGTTGAAGATCTAGGACAGGGGGCTTCCTACAATGAGCAGTTCTTC.

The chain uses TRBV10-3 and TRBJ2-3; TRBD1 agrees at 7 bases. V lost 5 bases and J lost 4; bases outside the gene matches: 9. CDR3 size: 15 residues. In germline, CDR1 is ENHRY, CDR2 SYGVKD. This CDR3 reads CAISLTGVVADTQYF. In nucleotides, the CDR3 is TGTGCCATCAGTTTAACAGGGGTGGTAGCAGATACGCAGTATTTT.

CDR3 in amino acids: CASSLVALAGVNTDTQYF. CDR3 nucleotide sequence: TGTGCCAGCAGCTTAGTAGCACTAGCGGGGGTCAACACAGATACGCAGTATTTT. The chain is built from TRBV11-3 and TRBJ2-3; 11 positions agree with TRBD2. The CDR3 covers 18 residues. Germline lookup yields CDR1 SGHNT and CDR2 YENEEA. Trimming at V came to 1 base and at J to 2 bases, leaving 8 bases not matched to a gene. The full variable domain, completed using reference TRBV11-3 and TRBJ2-3, is EAGVVQSPRYKIIEKKQPVAFWCNPISGHNTLYWYLQNLGQGPELLIRYENEEAVDDSQLPKDRFSAERLKGVDSTLKIQPAELGDSAVYLCASSLVALAGVNTDTQYFGPGTRLTVL.

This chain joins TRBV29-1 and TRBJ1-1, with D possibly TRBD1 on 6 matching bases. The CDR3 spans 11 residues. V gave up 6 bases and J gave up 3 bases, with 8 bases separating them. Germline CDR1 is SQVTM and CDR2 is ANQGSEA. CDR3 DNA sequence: TGCAGCGTCGGACAGTACACTGAAGCTTTCTTT. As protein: CSVGQYTEAFF.

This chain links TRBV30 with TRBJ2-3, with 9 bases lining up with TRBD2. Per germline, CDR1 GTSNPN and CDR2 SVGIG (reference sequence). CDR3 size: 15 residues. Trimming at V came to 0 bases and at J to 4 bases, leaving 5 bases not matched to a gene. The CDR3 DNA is TGTGCCTGGAGTGTGGGCGGGGGGGCGGCAGATACGCAGTATTTT. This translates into CAWSVGGGAADTQYF. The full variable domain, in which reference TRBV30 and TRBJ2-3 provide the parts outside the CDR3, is SQTIHQWPATLVQPVGSPLSLECTVEGTSNPNLYWYRQAAGRGLQLLFYSVGIGQISSEVPQNLSASRPQDRQFILSSKKLLLSDSGFYLCAWSVGGGAADTQYFGPGTRLTVL.

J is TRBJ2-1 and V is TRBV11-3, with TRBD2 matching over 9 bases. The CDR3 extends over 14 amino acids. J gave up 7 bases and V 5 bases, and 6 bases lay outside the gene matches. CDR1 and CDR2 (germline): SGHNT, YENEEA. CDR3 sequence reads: CASSASGAPNEQFF. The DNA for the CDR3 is TGTGCCAGCAGCGCTAGCGGGGCCCCGAATGAGCAGTTCTTC. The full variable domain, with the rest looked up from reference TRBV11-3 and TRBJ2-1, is EAGVVQSPRYKIIEKKQPVAFWCNPISGHNTLYWYLQNLGQGPELLIRYENEEAVDDSQLPKDRFSAERLKGVDSTLKIQPAELGDSAVYLCASSASGAPNEQFFGPGTRLTVL.

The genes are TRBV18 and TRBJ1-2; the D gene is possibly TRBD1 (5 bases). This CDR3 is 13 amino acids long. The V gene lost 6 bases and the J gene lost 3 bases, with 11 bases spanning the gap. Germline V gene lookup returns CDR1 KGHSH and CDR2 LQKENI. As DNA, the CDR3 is TGTGCCAGCTCGACCGGAGGGGACTATGGCTACACCTTC. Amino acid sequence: CASSTGGDYGYTF.

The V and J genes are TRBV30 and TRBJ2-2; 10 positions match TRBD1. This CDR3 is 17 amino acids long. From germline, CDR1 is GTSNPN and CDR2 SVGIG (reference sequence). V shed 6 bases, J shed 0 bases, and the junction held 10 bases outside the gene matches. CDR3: CACDPGQGTPNTGELFF. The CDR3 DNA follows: TGTGCCTGTGACCCGGGACAGGGGACTCCGAACACCGGGGAGCTGTTTTTT.

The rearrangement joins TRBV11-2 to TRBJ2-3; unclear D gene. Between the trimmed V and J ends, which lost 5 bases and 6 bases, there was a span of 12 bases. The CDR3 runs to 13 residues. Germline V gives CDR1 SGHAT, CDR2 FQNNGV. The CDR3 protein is CASSLISTDTQYF. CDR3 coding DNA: TGTGCCAGCAGCCTAATATCTACCGATACGCAGTATTTT.

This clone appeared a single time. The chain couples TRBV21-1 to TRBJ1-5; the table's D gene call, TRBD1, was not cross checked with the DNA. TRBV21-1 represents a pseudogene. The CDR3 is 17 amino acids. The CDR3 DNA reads TGTGCCAGCATGAGAGAACAGGAGCCACGGGGCAATCAGCCCCAGCATTTT. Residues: CASMREQEPRGNQPQHF.

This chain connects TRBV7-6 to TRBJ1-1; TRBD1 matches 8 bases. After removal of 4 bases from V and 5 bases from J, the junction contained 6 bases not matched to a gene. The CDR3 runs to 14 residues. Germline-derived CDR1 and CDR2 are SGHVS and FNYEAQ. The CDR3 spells CASSSGGGGTEAFF. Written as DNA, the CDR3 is TGTGCCAGCAGCTCAGGGGGCGGTGGTACTGAAGCTTTCTTT.

CDR3 coding DNA: TGTGCCAGCAGCCTCCCTAGCGGGGGGGGCCCAGATACGCAGTATTTT. Its protein is CASSLPSGGGPDTQYF. V and J are TRBV9 and TRBJ2-3, with 12 bases matching TRBD2. CDR3 length: 16 residues. Germline trimming cut 4 bases from V and 4 bases from J; bases unmatched to any gene: 7. Germline V gene data show CDR1 as SGDLS and CDR2 as YYNGEE.

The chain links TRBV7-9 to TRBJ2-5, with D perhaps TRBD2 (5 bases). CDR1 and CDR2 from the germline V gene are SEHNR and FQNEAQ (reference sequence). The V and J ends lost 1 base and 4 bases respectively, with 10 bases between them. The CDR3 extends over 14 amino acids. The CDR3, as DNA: TGTGCCAGCAGCTTAGAAGCGGAGAGAGAGACCCAGTACTTC. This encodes CASSLEAERETQYF.

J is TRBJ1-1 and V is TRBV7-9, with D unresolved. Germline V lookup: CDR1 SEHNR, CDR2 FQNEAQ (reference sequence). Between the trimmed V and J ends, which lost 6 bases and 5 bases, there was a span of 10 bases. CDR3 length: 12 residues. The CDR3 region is CASSYGLTEAFF. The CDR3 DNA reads TGTGCCAGCAGTTACGGTCTTACTGAAGCTTTCTTT.